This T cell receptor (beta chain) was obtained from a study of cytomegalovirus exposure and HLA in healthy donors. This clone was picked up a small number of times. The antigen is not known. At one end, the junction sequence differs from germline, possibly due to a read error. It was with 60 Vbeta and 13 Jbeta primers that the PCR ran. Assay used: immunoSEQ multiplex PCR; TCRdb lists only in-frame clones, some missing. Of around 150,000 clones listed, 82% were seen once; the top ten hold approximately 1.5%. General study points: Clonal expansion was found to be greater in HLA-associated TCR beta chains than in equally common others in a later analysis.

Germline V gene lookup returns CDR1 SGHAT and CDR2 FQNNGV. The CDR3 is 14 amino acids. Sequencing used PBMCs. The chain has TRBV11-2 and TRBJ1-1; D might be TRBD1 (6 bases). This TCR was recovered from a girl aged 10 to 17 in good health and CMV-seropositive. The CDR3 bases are TGTGCCAGCAGCTCACCCCAAGGGGGGGCTGAGGCTTTCTTT. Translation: CASSSPQGGAEAFF.